Included here is one T cell receptor beta chain sequence, with context. The antigen remains undetermined. Naive-designated CD8 cells lacked CD45RO, were positively enriched for CCR7, and omitted terminally differentiated effector memory CD45RA+ cells. This sample is part of a study of shared clonotypes between healthy human individuals. Study-wide results and caveats: Blood alone was sampled, and tissue repertoires likely differ.

Assay runs were performed at deep level. Using immunoSEQ multiplex PCR, the repertoire was profiled, and TCRdb retains in-frame clones only, with some absent. The profile shows about 2 million clones, about 95% of them singletons. CDR1 is SGHVS, CDR2 FQNEAQ, per germline. This CDR3 comprises 15 residues. V shed 1 base and J 2 bases; nucleotides not matched to a gene: 5. The chain is built from TRBV7-8 and TRBJ2-7, with 7 nucleotides matching TRBD1. Material for sequencing was naive CD8+ T cells sorted from blood. This receptor was identified in a man between 18 and 29 years old in good health. The CDR3 bases are TGTGCCAGCAGCTTAGGTCTACAGGGGACCTACGAGCAGTACTTC. Amino acid sequence: CASSLGLQGTYEQYF.